What follows describes a single T cell receptor beta chain. Under the authors' procedure: Nucleated cell counts were estimated from reference gene primer amplification. Repertoires were generated with immunoSEQ multiplex PCR, while TCRdb's copy carries only in-frame clones and drops some. The DNA gave D and trimming, while V, J and clone size come from that table. Among roughly 520,000 clones listed, around 89% were seen once. The CDR3 covers 15 residues. V was cut by 5 bases and J by 1 base, with 11 bases left in between. Germline loops: CDR1 LNHDA, CDR2 SQIVND (reference sequence). Those who participated ranged in age from roughly 18 to 90 years and resided in 20 to 25 US areas. Cohorts were assigned according to the clinical history that participants reported. Cohort 3 donors counted as recovered after two negative PCRs, clearance, or resolved symptoms. This entry comes from a study of blood T cell repertoires in COVID-19.

The sequence derives from a woman aged 40 to 55 who had recovered from COVID-19. V usage is TRBV19 and J usage is TRBJ2-2, with D unresolved. Material for sequencing was PBMCs or T cells enriched from blood (not recorded which). This CDR3 reads CASSWAYLNTGELFF. The DNA for the CDR3 is TGTGCCAGTAGTTGGGCCTACTTGAACACCGGGGAGCTGTTTTTT.